These 27 T cell receptor beta chains share one sample of origin, sequenced in a study of CD8+CD57+ T cells in acquired aplastic anemia. Sequencing was done on patients that had shown CD8+CD57+ cell expansion by flow cytometry. Genomic DNA provided the template from which TCR beta VDJ and CDR3 profiles were obtained. TCRdb independently ran MiXCR on the reads; one entry per CDR3 protein. The sample contains approximately 190,000 distinct CDR3 sequences, approximately 50% of which appear only once. The sample comprised sorted CD4+, CD8+, or CD8+CD57+ T cells (not recorded which) from PBMCs. These receptors all come from a human donor with aplastic anemia.

The chain carries TRBV25-1 and TRBJ2-3, with D perhaps matching TRBD2 (6 bases). Trimming pared 8 bases from V and 0 bases from J, leaving 12 bases between. In germline, CDR1 is MGHDK, CDR2 SYGVNS. The length of the CDR3 is 14 residues. DNA for the CDR3: TGTGCCAGCGGGGGGTCGTCCAGCACAGATACGCAGTATTTT. Amino acids: CASGGSSSTDTQYF.

This clonotype was observed once. The chain combines TRBV10-3 with TRBJ1-1; 9 positions agree with TRBD1. The CDR3 has 15 residues. The germline V gene encodes CDR1 ENHRY and CDR2 SYGVKD. V shed 5 bases and J 4 bases; nucleotides not matched to a gene: 8. The CDR3 nucleotides read TGTGCCATCAGTAGGACCGGGACAGGGAGCACTGAAGCTTTCTTT. Translating it yields CAISRTGTGSTEAFF.

V usage is TRBV5-5 and J usage is TRBJ2-1, with D maybe TRBD2 (6 bases). The CDR3 extends over 13 amino acids. Germline CDR1 SGHKS, CDR2 YYEKEE (reference sequence). The ends were cut back, 2 bases at V and 10 bases at J, with 13 bases in the middle. The DNA for the CDR3 is TGTGCCAGCAGCTTAGAGGGAGGTAGAGAGCAGTTCTTC. It is translated as CASSLEGGREQFF.

This clonotype was seen at least ten times. The chain couples TRBV5-5 to TRBJ2-7; D remains unclear. The length of the CDR3 is 14 residues. Germline V gene sequence: CDR1 SGHKS, CDR2 YYEKEE (reference sequence). Trimming removed 5 bases at V and 3 bases at J, with 15 bases between. The CDR3 DNA is TGTGCCAGCAGAACAAGTCAGGACCACTACGAGCAGTACTTC. Translation: CASRTSQDHYEQYF.

This clonotype was observed at least ten times. The CDR3 DNA follows: TGTGCCAGCAGCTCTGGGGGGAATTCACCCCTCCACTTT. Its protein product is CASSSGGNSPLHF. The chain couples TRBV7-9 to TRBJ1-6; the D gene is possibly TRBD1 (5 bases). The ends were cut back, 4 bases at V and 7 bases at J, with 8 bases in the middle. The CDR3 spans 13 residues. Germline V gives CDR1 SEHNR, CDR2 FQNEAQ (reference sequence). Full variable domain (missing parts from reference TRBV7-9 and TRBJ1-6): DTGVSQNPRHKITKRGQNVTFRCDPISEHNRLYWYRQTLGQGPEFLTYFQNEAQLEKSRLLSDRFSAERPKGSFSTLEIQRTEQGDSAMYLCASSSGGNSPLHFGNGTRLTVT.

The chain couples TRBV7-2 to TRBJ1-1; D remains ambiguous. The CDR3 runs to 13 residues. From germline, CDR1 is SGHTA and CDR2 FQGNSA. V was shortened by 6 bases and J by 1 base, with 9 bases between the two germline ends. The CDR3 sequence is CASRTRQNTEAFF. DNA of the CDR3: TGTGCCAGCAGGACCCGACAGAACACTGAAGCTTTCTTT.

This chain links TRBV15 with TRBJ1-3; no clear D. The CDR3 is 15 amino acids. Germline V gene data show CDR1 as LNHNV and CDR2 as YYDKDF (reference sequence). Trimming removed 4 bases at V and 0 bases at J, with 10 bases between. The CDR3 spells CATSKRAFSGNTIYF. The CDR3 DNA reads TGTGCCACCAGCAAAAGGGCATTCTCTGGAAACACCATATATTTT.

This chain's CDR3 is CASSASSGQGDGNTIYF. Written as DNA, the CDR3 is TGTGCCAGCAGTGCCTCCTCGGGACAGGGGGATGGAAACACCATATATTTT. The rearrangement joins TRBV25-1 to TRBJ1-3; 11 positions agree with TRBD1. CDR1 and CDR2 from the germline V gene are MGHDK and SYGVNS. The junction had 8 bases not matched to a gene; V was cut back by 4 bases and J by 3 bases. This CDR3 has 17 residues.

This clonotype was seen many times. The V call is TRBV12-3 or TRBV12-4, the J call TRBJ2-7, with D perhaps matching TRBD1 or TRBD2 (5 bases each). The CDR3 is made up of 14 amino acids. Trimming left V 2 bases short and J 5 bases short, with 13 bases between. The CDR3 loop reads CASSLWQGVHEQYF. The CDR3 DNA reads as TGTGCCAGCAGTTTATGGCAGGGAGTCCACGAGCAGTACTTC.

In this sample, this clonotype turned up a few times. This chain connects TRBV2 to TRBJ1-6, with D possibly TRBD1 on 5 matching bases. Germline loops: CDR1 SNHLY, CDR2 FYNNEI. Deletions cut 7 bases from V and 6 bases from J, with 13 bases between. The CDR3 contains 14 residues. The CDR3 spells CASTGTGPNSPLHF. Written as DNA, the CDR3 is TGTGCCAGCACAGGGACGGGCCCTAATTCACCCCTCCACTTT.

With regard to this clonotype: One end of the junction is discordant with germline, which a read error may explain. This sequence joins TRBV7-8 and TRBJ1-1; TRBD1 matches 8 bases. Looked up from germline, CDR1 is SGHVS and CDR2 is FQNEAQ. The CDR3 is made up of 17 amino acids. CDR3 DNA: TGTGCCAGCAGCTTAGGAATGGCAGGGGGCGCGAACACTGAGGCTTTCTTT. Protein sequence: CASSLGMAGGANTEAFF.

The rearrangement links TRBV19 to TRBJ2-6, with a possible D match to TRBD2 (5 bases). Looked up from germline, CDR1 is LNHDA and CDR2 is SQIVND (reference sequence). The CDR3 extends over 17 amino acids. The V end lost 4 bases, the J end lost 0 bases, and 13 bases lay between the germline ends. For the CDR3, the DNA is TGTGCCAGTAGTAGACGGGAAGTTTCCTCTGGGGCCAACGTCCTGACTTTC. As protein: CASSRREVSSGANVLTF. Together with reference TRBV19 and TRBJ2-6, the CDR3 gives the full variable domain: DGGITQSPKYLFRKEGQNVTLSCEQNLNHDAMYWYRQDPGQGLRLIYYSQIVNDFQKGDIAEGYSVSREKKESFPLTVTSAQKNPTAFYLCASSRREVSSGANVLTFGAGSRLTVL.

The chain carries TRBV29-1 and TRBJ1-1; D uncertain. Trimming shortened V by 1 base and J by 3 bases, and 6 bases separated the two germline ends. Per the germline V gene, CDR1 is SQVTM and CDR2 is ANQGSEA. This CDR3 spans 12 amino acids. The CDR3 spells CSVEVQDTEAFF. The CDR3 DNA follows: TGCAGCGTTGAAGTACAAGACACTGAAGCTTTCTTT.

The J gene is TRBJ2-7, the V gene TRBV6-2 or TRBV6-3; tentatively, D is TRBD2 (6 bases). This CDR3 has 13 amino acids. V lost 7 bases, J lost 5 bases, and 15 bases lay in between. The germline CDR1 and CDR2 sequences are MNHEY and SVGEGT. The CDR3 bases are TGTGCCAGCACCTCGGGACTCCTGGACGAGCAGTACTTC. Translation: CASTSGLLDEQYF.

The J gene is TRBJ2-2, the V gene TRBV19; possibly TRBD2 for D (7 bases). CDR1 is LNHDA, CDR2 SQIVND, per germline (reference sequence). V shed 7 bases and J shed 7 bases, with 22 bases lying between them. This CDR3 spans 16 amino acids. The CDR3: CASKALAGGGYGELFF. DNA of the CDR3: TGTGCCAGTAAGGCACTAGCTGGGGGGGGCTACGGGGAGCTGTTTTTT.

The chain couples TRBV9 to TRBJ1-1; a possible D gene is TRBD1 (5 bases). Germline lookup yields CDR1 SGDLS and CDR2 YYNGEE. CDR3 size: 14 residues. Trimming cost V 4 bases and J 8 bases, with 18 bases left between them. CDR3 residues: CASSPQGGAGEAFF. DNA of the CDR3: TGTGCCAGCAGCCCCCAAGGTGGGGCGGGGGAAGCTTTCTTT.

Ten or more counts support this clonotype. The V call is TRBV10-3, the J call TRBJ2-3; D uncertain. The germline gives CDR1 ENHRY, CDR2 SYGVKD. This CDR3 has 12 residues. V lost 6 bases and J lost 6, with 10 bases in between. Here the CDR3 DNA reads TGTGCCATCAGATCTGTGCGGGATACGCAGTATTTT. This encodes CAIRSVRDTQYF.

This clonotype was detected many times. The J gene is TRBJ1-2, the V gene TRBV5-1, with a tentative D call TRBD1 (5 bases). The CDR3 runs 17 residues. The V end lost 0 bases, the J end lost 1 base, and 16 bases lay between the germline ends. The V gene's germline CDR1 is SGHRS and CDR2 YFSETQ. CDR3 coding DNA: TGCGCCAGCAGCTTGGTGTGGTGGGGACCGGATAACTATGGCTACACCTTC. Translating it yields CASSLVWWGPDNYGYTF.

The chain carries TRBV25-1 and TRBJ2-1; TRBD1 matches 8 bases. Germline CDR1 reads MGHDK; CDR2 reads SYGVNS. The CDR3 is made up of 13 amino acids. V dropped 7 bases and J dropped 2; count of bases not matched to a gene: 1. The CDR3 bases are TGTGCCAGCACAGGGGGCGCCTACAATGAGCAGTTCTTC. Amino acids: CASTGGAYNEQFF.

This CDR3 is CASSEHSLSLYEQYF. The CDR3 bases are TGTGCCAGCAGTGAACACAGTCTTTCCCTCTACGAGCAGTACTTC. The chain links TRBV2 to TRBJ2-7; D unclear. This CDR3 spans 15 amino acids. The V gene's germline CDR1 is SNHLY and CDR2 FYNNEI. Deletions cut 2 bases from V and 3 bases from J, with 14 bases between.

The chain joins TRBV7-6 to TRBJ2-2, with 8 nucleotides matching TRBD2. This CDR3 spans 15 amino acids. CDR1 and CDR2 from the germline V gene are SGHVS and FNYEAQ. The trim removed 10 bases at V and 0 bases at J, leaving 7 bases unmatched. The CDR3 here is CATRELAANTGELFF. The CDR3 nucleotides read TGTGCCACTCGTGAACTAGCGGCGAACACCGGGGAGCTGTTTTTT.

This rearrangement joins TRBV10-3 to TRBJ2-6; D unclear. Per germline, CDR1 ENHRY and CDR2 SYGVKD. The CDR3 spans 16 residues. The V gene lost 6 bases and the J gene lost 3 bases, with 15 bases spanning the gap. In nucleotides, the CDR3 is TGTGCCATCAGCGAGAGACCCCTAGGTGGGGCCAACGTCCTGACTTTC. This codes for CAISERPLGGANVLTF.

The chain combines TRBV11-2 with TRBJ2-2, with D unresolved. In germline, CDR1 is SGHAT, CDR2 FQNNGV. CDR3 length: 12 amino acids. The ends were cut back, 8 bases at V and 2 bases at J, with 6 bases in the middle. CDR3 in DNA: TGTGCCAGCGGTCTTAACACCGGGGAGCTGTTTTTT. Its protein product is CASGLNTGELFF.

The rearrangement joins TRBV29-1 to TRBJ2-7, with 7 bases that match TRBD1. CDR3 length equals 12 residues. Trimming cost V 6 bases and J 2 bases; bases outside gene matches: 4. The germline V gene has CDR1 SQVTM and CDR2 ANQGSEA. The CDR3 nucleotides read TGCAGCGTGGGCCAGGGGGCCTACGAGCAGTACTTC. Translated, it gives CSVGQGAYEQYF.

Remarks on this clonotype: This may stem from a read error, because a much larger clone lies one nucleotide away. This sequence joins TRBV7-2 and TRBJ1-2; the D is unclear. There are 13 residues in the CDR3. Germline values: CDR1 SGHTA, CDR2 FQGNSA. V was trimmed by 1 base and J by 6 bases, leaving 9 bases between them. The CDR3 protein is CASSLDGNHGYTF. Written as DNA, the CDR3 is TGTGCCAGCAGCTTAGACGGAAACCATGGCTACACCTTC.

This chain uses TRBV20-1 with TRBJ2-1; perhaps TRBD1 as D (6 bases). The CDR3 length is 15 residues. V was clipped by 3 bases and J by 1 base, with 13 bases between them. CDR1 is DFQATT, CDR2 SNEGSKA, per germline (reference sequence). In nucleotides, the CDR3 is TGCAGTGCTAGTGTGGGGGCTAAATCCTACAATGAGCAGTTCTTC. Residues: CSASVGAKSYNEQFF.

The chain joins TRBV5-5 to TRBJ1-6, with 8 bases matching TRBD1. V shed 5 bases and J 9 bases; nucleotides not matched to a gene: 7. Germline CDR1 reads SGHKS; CDR2 reads YYEKEE (reference sequence). The CDR3 is 14 amino acids. The CDR3 region is CASRIGQGSSPLHF. The CDR3 DNA reads as TGTGCCAGCAGAATCGGACAGGGCTCTTCACCCCTCCACTTT.